This T cell receptor (beta chain) is drawn from a study of identical twins. Concerning this clonotype itself: The antigen is not known.

Study-level results: Sequences that were beta out-of-frame showed weaker excess twin sharing.

Each CDR3 protein gets one entry after TCRdb re-called the 5' RACE reads with MiXCR. The sample records about 550,000 distinct CDR3 sequences, around 20% being singletons. V was shortened by 5 bases and J by 7 bases, with 21 bases between the two germline ends. Per germline, CDR1 SGHVS and CDR2 FQNEAQ. There are 16 residues in the CDR3. The same specimen was also included in a second study, on yellow fever vaccine responses in identical twins.

The sample comprised CD4+ T cells sorted from blood. The chain has TRBV7-8 and TRBJ2-1; D is possibly TRBD1 (5 bases). The origin of this receptor is a woman aged 18-29 years in good health. The CDR3 DNA reads as TGTGCCAGCAGCCCCCAACGAGCAGGGTTTTTGAATGAGCAGTTCTTC. Protein sequence: CASSPQRAGFLNEQFF.